A selection of T cell receptor beta chains follows, all from one sample in a study of technical replicates of blood from a handful of donors. Sequencing used immunoSEQ multiplex PCR; TCRdb keeps in-frame clones, though not all of them. The sample has 70,000 to 95,000 clones; about 91% are singletons. Sequenced sample: T cells isolated from PBMCs. All receptors come from a human donor in good health. Some clones in this sample may be carry-over from other donors' samples. Both conserved end residues are part of each CDR3. D genes are given only for firm matches. A clone size is listed for some rows: how often the clone was seen (once, few, many), or a class if it is expanded.

D gene	J gene	V gene	clone size	CDR3 protein	CDR3 DNA
TRBD2	TRBJ2-1	TRBV4-3	-	CASSSGREREQFF	TGCGCCAGCAGCAGTGGGAGGGAAAGAGAGCAGTTCTTC
-	TRBJ2-3	TRBV7-3	-	CASSWGGANTDTQYF	TGTGCCAGCAGCTGGGGGGGGGCTAACACAGATACGCAGTATTTT
TRBD1	TRBJ2-3	TRBV12-5	-	CASGLAPGQGPDTQYF	TGTGCTAGTGGTTTGGCTCCGGGACAGGGTCCAGATACGCAGTATTTT
-	TRBJ1-1	TRBV30	-	CAFYTGMETEAFF	TGTGCCTTTTACACAGGGATGGAAACTGAAGCTTTCTTT
-	TRBJ1-4	TRBV6-1	-	CASSELGAFGNEKLFF	TGTGCCAGCAGTGAGCTGGGGGCGTTTGGTAATGAAAAACTGTTTTTT
-	TRBJ2-5	TRBV2	-	CASRYRPQGYQETQYF	TGTGCCAGCAGATATAGACCTCAGGGGTACCAAGAGACCCAGTACTTC
TRBD1	TRBJ1-2	TRBV30	-	CAWDGGQGYGYTF	TGTGCCTGGGACGGGGGACAGGGCTATGGCTACACCTTC
-	TRBJ2-1	TRBV18	-	CASSPNGLTMKNEQFF	TGTGCCAGCTCACCTAATGGACTAACTATGAAGAATGAGCAGTTCTTC
-	TRBJ1-5	TRBV18	-	CASSPGTSGSNQPQHF	TGTGCCAGCTCACCAGGGACTTCGGGGAGCAATCAGCCCCAGCATTTT
-	TRBJ2-7	TRBV5-6	-	CASSLAWQEFAEQYF	TGTGCCAGCAGCTTGGCTTGGCAGGAATTTGCCGAGCAGTACTTC
-	TRBJ1-1	TRBV19	few	CASSITVNTEAFF	TGTGCCAGTAGTATTACGGTAAACACTGAAGCTTTCTTT
-	TRBJ2-1	TRBV9	few	CASSVATLADNEQFF	TGTGCCAGCAGCGTAGCTACATTAGCAGACAATGAGCAGTTCTTC
-	TRBJ2-7	TRBV19	few	CASSIWGQTYEQYF	TGTGCCAGTAGTATCTGGGGCCAGACCTACGAGCAGTACTTC
TRBD1	TRBJ1-1	TRBV18	-	CASSRTGDGTEAFF	TGTGCCAGCTCACGGACAGGGGACGGGACTGAAGCTTTCTTT
-	TRBJ2-7	TRBV6-5	-	CASTKVAGAYEQYF	TGTGCCAGCACCAAAGTGGCAGGGGCCTACGAGCAGTACTTC
TRBD1	TRBJ1-3	TRBV2	-	CASSEDRAIDTIYF	TGTGCCAGCAGTGAGGACAGGGCGATAGACACCATATATTTT
TRBD2	TRBJ2-7	TRBV6-5	once	CASTLLAGGSYEQYF	TGTGCCAGCACCTTGTTAGCGGGAGGGTCCTACGAGCAGTACTTC
-	TRBJ2-2	TRBV30	-	CAWIVPGWTGELFF	TGTGCCTGGATTGTACCGGGGTGGACCGGGGAGCTGTTTTTT
-	TRBJ1-1	TRBV19	-	CASSISAGRASAFF	TGTGCCAGTAGTATATCTGCGGGCCGCGCCAGCGCTTTCTTT
-	TRBJ2-1	TRBV19	once	CASTARMPYNEQFF	TGTGCCAGTACAGCTAGAATGCCCTACAATGAGCAGTTCTTC
TRBD1	TRBJ2-7	TRBV5-1	-	CASRGTALYEQYF	TGCGCCAGCAGGGGGACAGCCCTCTACGAGCAGTACTTC
TRBD2	TRBJ2-3	TRBV7-3	-	CASSLISGSIGDTQYF	TGTGCCAGCAGCTTGATTAGCGGGAGTATCGGAGATACGCAGTATTTT
-	TRBJ2-3	TRBV5-1	-	CASFTGSGTQYF	TGCGCCAGCTTTACAGGGTCCGGTACGCAGTATTTT
-	TRBJ2-7	TRBV6-1	-	CASSEAGAIFYEQYF	TGTGCCAGCAGTGAAGCGGGGGCCATTTTCTACGAGCAGTACTTC
TRBD2	TRBJ2-1	TRBV27	-	CASSLSGAYNEQFF	TGTGCCAGCAGTTTAAGCGGGGCCTACAATGAGCAGTTCTTC
TRBD2	TRBJ2-1	TRBV18	-	CASSPEAGAYNEQFF	TGTGCCAGCTCACCGGAAGCGGGAGCCTACAATGAGCAGTTCTTC
-	TRBJ2-1	TRBV6-6	-	CASSPYGGSYNEQFF	TGTGCCAGCAGTCCATACGGTGGCTCCTACAATGAGCAGTTCTTC
TRBD1	TRBJ2-1	TRBV11-1	-	CASSLQGVGNEQFF	TGTGCCAGCAGCTTACAGGGGGTTGGTAATGAGCAGTTCTTC
TRBD1	TRBJ1-2	TRBV9	-	CASSVTQGNRGYTF	TGTGCCAGCAGCGTAACACAGGGGAATCGGGGCTACACCTTC
TRBD2	TRBJ2-1	TRBV7-3	-	CASSLEGLAGIGEQFF	TGTGCCAGCAGCTTAGAAGGACTAGCGGGAATTGGTGAGCAGTTCTTC
-	TRBJ1-1	TRBV6-1	-	CASSDVGATEAFF	TGTGCCAGCAGTGACGTTGGAGCCACTGAAGCTTTCTTT
-	TRBJ2-7	TRBV7-9	few	CASSFGQQKLYF	TGTGCCAGCAGCTTTGGACAGCAGAAGTTGTACTTC
-	TRBJ1-5	TRBV9	-	CASSVGGGLQPQHF	TGTGCCAGCAGCGTAGGGGGGGGTCTCCAGCCCCAGCATTTT
-	TRBJ2-7	TRBV30	-	CAWSLQGVEQYF	TGTGCCTGGAGTCTTCAGGGTGTCGAGCAGTACTTC
TRBD2	TRBJ2-3	TRBV30	-	CAWSAREGTDTQYF	TGTGCCTGGAGTGCACGGGAGGGCACAGATACGCAGTATTTT
-	TRBJ2-7	TRBV7-2	few	CASSLARPYEQYF	TGTGCCAGCAGCTTAGCCAGGCCGTACGAGCAGTACTTC
-	TRBJ2-1	TRBV7-3	once	CASSLNNLGNEQFF	TGTGCCAGCAGCTTAAATAACCTCGGCAATGAGCAGTTCTTC
TRBD2	TRBJ2-1	TRBV6-4	-	CASSDRRGGEQFF	TGTGCCAGCAGTGACCGCCGGGGGGGTGAGCAGTTCTTC
-	TRBJ2-1	TRBV21-1	-	CASRICLGEGGNEQFF	TGTGCCAGCAGAATTTGTTTGGGGGAGGGTGGCAATGAGCAGTTCTTC
TRBD2	TRBJ2-2	TRBV28	-	CASSSPGLGNTGELFF	TGTGCCAGCAGTTCCCCGGGACTAGGTAACACCGGGGAGCTGTTTTTT
TRBD1	TRBJ2-7	TRBV10-2	-	CASMGTGDPQQLYEQYF	TGCGCCAGCATGGGGACAGGGGACCCCCAACAACTCTACGAGCAGTACTTC
-	TRBJ2-3	TRBV29-1	few	CSTRTNPQLLRSTQYF	TGCAGTACGCGGACAAACCCCCAGTTGCTTCGATCTACGCAGTATTTT
TRBD2	TRBJ2-5	TRBV11-2	-	CASSQRASGWRFQETQYF	TGTGCCAGCAGCCAGAGGGCTAGCGGGTGGCGATTCCAAGAGACCCAGTACTTC
TRBD2	TRBJ2-1	TRBV10-2	-	CASSESLAGVVHNEQFF	TGCGCCAGCAGTGAGTCACTAGCGGGTGTCGTGCACAATGAGCAGTTCTTC
TRBD1	TRBJ2-7	TRBV27	-	CASSFARGTGSYEQYF	TGTGCCAGCAGTTTTGCGAGGGGGACAGGGTCCTACGAGCAGTACTTC
-	TRBJ1-1	TRBV6-5	-	CASSSTTGYTEAFF	TGTGCCAGCAGTTCTACCACAGGGTACACTGAAGCTTTCTTT
-	TRBJ2-7	TRBV6-1	-	CASSEGGHYEQYF	TGTGCCAGCAGTGAAGGGGGCCACTACGAGCAGTACTTC
TRBD1	TRBJ2-7	TRBV28	-	CASRMGQGLYEQYF	TGTGCCAGCAGAATGGGACAGGGACTTTACGAGCAGTACTTC
TRBD1	TRBJ2-3	TRBV4-1	-	CASSPRRLWDRGDQADTQYF	TGCGCCAGCAGCCCCCGACGATTATGGGACAGGGGGGATCAAGCAGATACGCAGTATTTT
TRBD2	TRBJ2-1	TRBV18	-	CASSRPGTSGINEQFF	TGTGCCAGCTCAAGACCCGGGACTAGCGGGATTAATGAGCAGTTCTTC
TRBD2	TRBJ2-2	TRBV29-1	-	CSVRTSGSTGELFF	TGCAGCGTTCGGACTAGCGGGAGTACCGGGGAGCTGTTTTTT
TRBD1	TRBJ2-7	TRBV11-2	-	CASSSGVGTAYEQYF	TGTGCCAGCAGCTCGGGCGTCGGGACAGCCTACGAGCAGTACTTC
-	TRBJ1-1	TRBV7-2	-	CASSLGGGYTEAFF	TGTGCCAGCAGCTTAGGAGGAGGGTACACTGAAGCTTTCTTT